This TCR beta chain was recovered during a study of shared clonotypes between healthy human individuals. About the study: Researchers assigned three CD4 naive, three CD4 memory, two CD8 naive and one CD8 memory plate to each donor. Study results and limitations: What naive subsets generally showed was a larger estimated richness than memory subsets showed. The researchers took only blood, and tissue repertoires probably look different. Several donors had around 5% of their naive CD4 clonotypes in common.

Naive CD8 isolation took CD45RO-negative cells positively selected for CCR7 and excluded terminally differentiated effector memory CD45RA+ cells. To note about this clone: Its antigen remains unknown.

The CDR3 runs 14 residues. V lost 3 bases to trimming and J lost 6 bases, with 12 bases between them. Germline lookup yields CDR1 MDHEN and CDR2 SYDVKM. The assay was immunoSEQ multiplex PCR, and TCRdb's table has in-frame clones only and misses some. The data contain hundreds of thousands of clones, 95% to 98% of them singletons. The V and J genes are TRBV28 and TRBJ2-1, with D uncertain. The sample was naive CD8+ T cells sorted from blood. The clonotype originates from a man aged 25-45 years in good health. CDR3 DNA: TGTGCCAGCAGTTTCCTCGGGCAGATCAATGAGCAGTTCTTC. Its translation: CASSFLGQINEQFF.